Below, 18 T cell receptor beta chains from the same sample are listed, as sequenced in a study of T cell responses to AZD1222 COVID-19 vaccine. The assay was immunoSEQ multiplex PCR, and TCRdb's table has in-frame clones only and misses some. The sample lists around 110,000 clones, around nine tenths occurring once. The material sequenced was peripheral blood, taken 28 days after the second AZD1222 dose. The receptors were gathered from an adult who received the AZD1222 COVID-19 vaccine.

The chain links TRBV27 to TRBJ1-6, with 7 bases that match TRBD1. J was trimmed by 4 bases and V by 5 bases; bases with no gene match: 5. CDR1 and CDR2 (germline): MNHEY, SMNVEV (reference sequence). The CDR3 contains 15 residues. In DNA form, the CDR3 reads TGTGCCAGCAGTGAACGACAGGGATATAATTCACCCCTCCACTTT. Residues: CASSERQGYNSPLHF.

This clone was detected once. The chain is built from TRBV9 and TRBJ1-1; D is ambiguous. The ends were cut back, 4 bases at V and 1 base at J, with 5 bases in the middle. The CDR3 runs to 12 residues. The V gene's germline CDR1 is SGDLS and CDR2 YYNGEE. Here the CDR3 reads CASSSWNTEAFF. CDR3 nucleotide sequence: TGTGCCAGCAGCTCTTGGAACACTGAAGCTTTCTTT.

The chain links TRBV6-1 to TRBJ1-2; 8 nucleotides match TRBD1. CDR1 MNHNS and CDR2 SASEGT come from the germline V gene. Losses at the gene ends were 1 base for V and 8 bases for J; bases not matched to a gene: 9. The CDR3 extends over 15 amino acids. The CDR3 region is CASSEGGQVLLGYTF. CDR3 nucleotide sequence: TGTGCCAGCAGTGAAGGGGGACAGGTCTTGCTCGGCTACACCTTC.

A few counts support this clone. The rearrangement uses TRBV4-3 and TRBJ1-2, with TRBD1 matching 8 bases. Germline V gives CDR1 LGHNA, CDR2 YSLEER. The J segment lost 4 bases and the V segment lost 0 bases, leaving 7 bases of the junction unmatched. The CDR3 consists of 16 residues. CDR3 nucleotide sequence: TGCGCCAGCAGCCAAGATACAACAGGGGGTGTCTATGGCTACACCTTC. It encodes CASSQDTTGGVYGYTF.

This clone came up once. The chain joins TRBV25-1 to TRBJ1-4; unclear D gene. The CDR3 has 14 residues. The V and J ends lost 8 bases and 4 bases respectively, with 14 bases between them. Germline loops: CDR1 MGHDK, CDR2 SYGVNS. The CDR3 sequence: CASGLPDLNEKLFF. As DNA, the CDR3 is TGTGCCAGCGGGCTCCCGGACCTTAATGAAAAACTGTTTTTT.

V and J are TRBV5-1 and TRBJ2-1; TRBD2 matches 7 bases. V shed 4 bases, J shed 8 bases, and the junction held 6 bases outside the gene matches. The length of the CDR3 is 13 residues. Germline V CDR1 and CDR2: SGHRS, YFSETQ. The CDR3 DNA reads TGCGCCAGCAGCGCTTGGGGAGGGCATGAGCAGTTCTTC. This encodes CASSAWGGHEQFF.

This clone was found once. The rearrangement uses TRBV21-1 and TRBJ2-2; no check of the table's D call, TRBD2, against the DNA was made. TRBV21-1 represents a pseudogene. The CDR3 has 18 amino acids. CDR3 in DNA: TGTGCCAGCAGCAAAGTGGAAGGCAGCGGGGGGAACACCGGGGAGCTGTTTTTT. Encoded protein: CASSKVEGSGGNTGELFF.

The rearrangement uses TRBV27 and TRBJ2-7; 9 nucleotides align to TRBD2. The CDR3 runs 16 residues. V shed 2 bases, J shed 4 bases, and the junction held 9 bases outside the gene matches. CDR1 and CDR2 (germline): MNHEY, SMNVEV (reference sequence). The CDR3 spells CASSLSGGRPPYEQYF. In nucleotides, the CDR3 is TGTGCCAGCAGTTTAAGCGGGGGGCGTCCCCCTTACGAGCAGTACTTC.

This clone has just one count. The V and J genes are TRBV2 and TRBJ2-1, with D uncertain. The CDR3 has 13 amino acids. The V gene lost 9 bases and the J gene lost 4 bases, with 13 bases spanning the gap. In germline, CDR1 is SNHLY, CDR2 FYNNEI. CDR3: CASRVPPYNEQFF. The CDR3 coding sequence is TGTGCCAGTCGGGTCCCGCCTTACAATGAGCAGTTCTTC.

This clone was observed once. The chain links TRBV9 to TRBJ2-1; D possibly corresponds to TRBD2 (6 bases). Trimming removed 0 bases from V and 8 bases from J, with 18 bases in between. The CDR3 is made up of 16 amino acids. The germline V gene has CDR1 SGDLS and CDR2 YYNGEE. This CDR3 reads CASSVVGGTPSYEQFF. In DNA form, the CDR3 reads TGTGCCAGCAGCGTAGTTGGTGGGACTCCCTCTTATGAGCAGTTCTTC.

The chain joins TRBV19 to TRBJ2-7; 10 positions match TRBD1. V trimming: 4 bases; J trimming: 3 bases; junction bases outside the gene matches: 6. The CDR3 totals 15 residues. Germline CDR1 LNHDA, CDR2 SQIVND (reference sequence). The CDR3 sequence is CASSTRQGAGYEQYF. CDR3 DNA: TGTGCCAGTAGTACAAGACAGGGGGCAGGCTACGAGCAGTACTTC.

The chain carries TRBV11-1 and TRBJ2-3; D gene ambiguous. The CDR3 totals 11 residues. V lost 4 bases and J 8 bases, leaving 7 bases between the germline ends. Per the germline V gene, CDR1 is SGHAT and CDR2 is FQDESV (reference sequence). CDR3 region: CASSSQSTQYF. CDR3 bases: TGTGCCAGCAGCTCACAGTCTACGCAGTATTTT.

This sequence joins TRBV4-1 and TRBJ1-1; D gene ambiguous. CDR1 is MGHRA and CDR2 is YSYEKL in the germline V gene. This CDR3 spans 15 amino acids. Trimming stripped 0 bases from V and 5 bases from J, with 13 bases between. In DNA form, the CDR3 reads TGCGCCAGCAGCCAAGACGGTAGAGGACCGACTGAAGCTTTCTTT. Encoded protein: CASSQDGRGPTEAFF.

The V call is TRBV5-1, the J call TRBJ2-1; D uncertain. CDR1 SGHRS and CDR2 YFSETQ come from the germline V gene. This CDR3 is 16 amino acids long. Trimming left V 0 bases short and J 1 base short, with 11 bases between. As DNA, the CDR3 is TGCGCCAGCAGCTTGGTGTGGGATATGTCCTACAATGAGCAGTTCTTC. As protein: CASSLVWDMSYNEQFF.

This chain links TRBV7-9 with TRBJ1-2, with TRBD1 matching over 7 bases. Germline trimming cut 5 bases from V and 3 bases from J; bases unmatched to any gene: 9. The CDR3 loop spans 15 amino acids. Germline values: CDR1 SEHNR, CDR2 FQNEAQ (reference sequence). The CDR3 DNA follows: TGTGCCAGCAGCGAACGACAGGGTGTCGACTATGGCTACACCTTC. Encoded protein: CASSERQGVDYGYTF.

This clone was counted between two and nine times. This chain uses TRBV7-9 with TRBJ2-5; the D gene could be TRBD1 or TRBD2 (5 bases each). Germline V gene data show CDR1 as SEHNR and CDR2 as FQNEAQ (reference sequence). V lost 7 bases and J lost 7, with 19 bases in between. This CDR3 region has 14 residues. For the CDR3, the DNA is TGTGCCAGCACCATCGTAACGGCTGGGGGGACCCAGTACTTC. Amino acids: CASTIVTAGGTQYF.

V is TRBV10-2 and J is TRBJ1-4; no firm D call. CDR1 WSHSY and CDR2 SAAADI come from the germline V gene. V lost 0 bases and J 7 bases, leaving 12 bases between the germline ends. CDR3 length: 15 amino acids. In DNA, the CDR3 is TGCGCCAGCAGTGAGTCGTATGGCTTAAGTGAAAAACTGTTTTTT. Encoded protein: CASSESYGLSEKLFF.

CDR3 protein: CASSSPGTGAPGYGYTF. Written as DNA, the CDR3 is TGCGCCAGCAGCTCACCCGGGACAGGGGCTCCAGGCTATGGCTACACCTTC. The rearrangement uses TRBV4-1 and TRBJ1-2, with TRBD1 matching over 10 bases. The germline gives CDR1 MGHRA, CDR2 YSYEKL. After removal of 5 bases from V and 4 bases from J, the junction contained 13 bases not matched to a gene. CDR3 length: 17 residues.